This T cell receptor (beta chain) was sequenced for a study of T cell responses to AZD1222 COVID-19 vaccine. The study's findings and limits: In the spike-specific TCR repertoire, nearly half reportedly target unmutated variant regions. The donor cohort was predominantly white British with a female majority, and clonal diversity may have been underestimated.

The CDR3 length is 17 residues. Germline V gene sequence: CDR1 LNHNV, CDR2 YYDKDF (reference sequence). The junction had 10 bases not matched to a gene; V was cut back by 1 base and J by 4 bases. As regards this clone: Antigen unknown.

The method was immunoSEQ multiplex PCR; TCRdb's version includes in-frame clones alone and lacks a portion of them. Among about 190,000 clones listed, 85% to 95% were seen once. The sequence derives from an adult in good health. The material was peripheral blood, obtained on day 0 of AZD1222 vaccination. The V call is TRBV15, the J call TRBJ2-5, with 9 bases that match TRBD2. The CDR3, as DNA: TGTGCCACCAGCAGAGGGGATAGCGGGAGAACTGGAGAGACCCAGTACTTC. Amino acid sequence: CATSRGDSGRTGETQYF.